This TCR beta chain was recovered during a study of T cells in Graves' hyperthyroidism and ophthalmopathy. Ten or more counts support this clonotype. First hyperthyroidism diagnosis is when the blood sample was obtained, before any ophthalmopathy symptoms. The source material, RNA transcripts, was used to amplify TCR beta CDR3 regions. With the HTBI primer set, the TCR CDR3 went through a first round of RT-PCR. Each CDR3 protein is one row after TCRdb ran MiXCR on the multiplex PCR reads. This sample has 380,000 or so distinct CDR3 sequences, with approximately 15% found just once. Looked up from germline, CDR1 is SGHTA and CDR2 is FQGNSA. This CDR3 is built from 14 residues. V was clipped by 2 bases and J by 2 bases, with 8 bases between them.

The sample was blood. This sequence originates from a man aged 30 to 45 with Graves' hyperthyroidism that later progressed to Graves' ophthalmopathy. The genes are TRBV7-2 and TRBJ2-3, with a possible D match to TRBD1 (5 bases). The CDR3 region is CASSLWGPTDTQYF. CDR3 DNA sequence: TGTGCCAGCAGCTTATGGGGCCCCACAGATACGCAGTATTTT. The full variable domain, with the rest looked up from reference TRBV7-2 and TRBJ2-3, is GAGVSQSPSNKVTEKGKDVELRCDPISGHTALYWYRQSLGQGLEFLIYFQGNSAPDKSGLPSDRFSAERTGGSVSTLTIQRTQQEDSAVYLCASSLWGPTDTQYFGPGTRLTVL.